This TCR beta chain is from a study of blood T cell repertoires in COVID-19. Background on the study: Specimens from acute and convalescent COVID-19 originated in the United States, Italy and Spain. The cDNA or gDNA used as material had been derived from T cells, B-cell-depleted T cells, or PBMCs.

Between the trimmed V and J ends, which lost 6 bases and 0 bases, there was a span of 5 bases. Germline V gives CDR1 MDHEN, CDR2 SYDVKM. The CDR3 has 12 amino acids. Enrolled during active infection, Seattle patients were then followed longitudinally. Study processing details: Cell counts per sample came from amplifying reference gene primers. Sequencing used immunoSEQ multiplex PCR; TCRdb keeps in-frame clones, though not all of them. V and J calls and clone size follow that table, whereas D and trimming were derived from the DNA. The profile shows under 200,000 clones, approximately 81% of them singletons.

This receptor was taken from a woman aged 65 to 85 with COVID-19, enrolled during active disease. Sequenced material: peripheral blood. The chain combines TRBV28 with TRBJ1-1, with a tentative D call TRBD1 (5 bases). CDR3 sequence reads: CASRTVNTEAFF. Here the CDR3 DNA reads TGTGCCAGCAGGACAGTGAACACTGAAGCTTTCTTT.